A single sample is the source of the 12 T cell receptor beta chains below, sequenced in a study of siplizumab effects on memory and regulatory T cells. Only in-frame clones appear in the TCRdb table, and some are missing; sequencing was by immunoSEQ multiplex PCR. This sample yields about 72,000 clones, of which around 90% are seen a single time; 25% to 35% belongs to the top ten. The sequenced sample consisted of CD8+ T cells sorted from blood. The receptors here all came from a human donor in good health.

The rearrangement links TRBV7-6 to TRBJ2-7; no reliable D call. This CDR3 contains 15 residues. Trimming took 2 bases from V and 0 from J, leaving 11 bases between them. Germline assignment: CDR1 SGHVS and CDR2 FNYEAQ. This chain's CDR3 is CASSLSSGFSYEQYF. The CDR3 DNA reads as TGTGCCAGCAGCTTATCGTCAGGTTTCTCCTACGAGCAGTACTTC.

The genes are TRBV4-1 and TRBJ2-5, with D perhaps being TRBD1 or TRBD2 (5 bases each). The germline CDR1 and CDR2 sequences are MGHRA and YSYEKL. The V gene lost 4 bases and the J gene lost 5 bases, with 26 bases spanning the gap. The CDR3 contains 18 residues. CDR3 sequence (DNA): TGCGCCAGCAGCCTATCGAGGCTAGCTAGGGGAAGGGAGGAGACCCAGTACTTC. This encodes CASSLSRLARGREETQYF.

The chain is built from TRBV18 and TRBJ2-7, with 8 nucleotides matching TRBD2. CDR1 is KGHSH and CDR2 is LQKENI in the germline V gene. V lost 3 bases to trimming and J lost 2 bases; unmatched junction nucleotides: 9. This CDR3 is built from 16 residues. In nucleotides, the CDR3 is TGTGCCAGCTCACCGTCCGGGGGGGACCCAGCCTACGAGCAGTACTTC. Translated: CASSPSGGDPAYEQYF.

CDR3 amino acids: CSVGRGDSYEQYF. In nucleotides, the CDR3 is TGCAGCGTTGGCAGAGGGGATTCCTACGAGCAGTACTTC. The J gene is TRBJ2-7, the V gene TRBV29-1; TRBD1 or TRBD2 may be the D gene (5 bases each). Per the germline V gene, CDR1 is SQVTM and CDR2 is ANQGSEA. The CDR3 runs 13 residues. The germline V and J ends were trimmed by 4 bases and 1 base, with 11 bases remaining between them.

The genes are TRBV2 and TRBJ2-3, with a possible D match to TRBD1 (6 bases). Germline-derived CDR1 and CDR2 are SNHLY and FYNNEI. CDR3 length: 16 residues. Trimming shortened V by 8 bases and J by 2 bases, and 20 bases separated the two germline ends. The CDR3 loop reads CASEAGAPLLTDTQYF. DNA of the CDR3: TGTGCCAGCGAGGCAGGGGCCCCCTTACTCACAGATACGCAGTATTTT.

The chain has TRBV11-3 and TRBJ2-3; D is unresolved. The CDR3 sequence is 14 residues long. The germline V gene has CDR1 SGHNT and CDR2 YENEEA. Trimming removed 4 bases from V and 0 bases from J, with 8 bases in between. The CDR3 spells CASSSYDSTDTQYF. Here the CDR3 DNA reads TGTGCCAGCAGCTCCTATGATAGCACAGATACGCAGTATTTT.

This chain joins TRBV27 and TRBJ2-2; possibly TRBD1 or TRBD2 for D (5 bases each). Germline CDR1 reads MNHEY; CDR2 reads SMNVEV (reference sequence). This CDR3 has 12 amino acids. Trimming left V 10 bases short and J 8 bases short, with 14 bases between. The CDR3 nucleotides are TGTGCCACTACGGGACCGTGGGGGGAGCTGTTTTTT. Its translation is CATTGPWGELFF.

The V gene is TRBV25-1, the J gene TRBJ2-2; TRBD1 might be the D (5 bases). Trimming removed 1 base from V and 6 bases from J, with 21 bases in between. The CDR3 is 18 amino acids. Per the germline V gene, CDR1 is MGHDK and CDR2 is SYGVNS. The CDR3 DNA is TGTGCCAGCAGTGAATTCTACCCTAGTCAGGGTCCGTCCGGGGAGCTGTTTTTT. Translated: CASSEFYPSQGPSGELFF.

A word on this clone: This is likely an artifact of a read error, given a far larger clone one base away. The sample contains more than one DNA sequence encoding this CDR3. The gene calls are TRBV4-1 and TRBJ2-2; D remains unclear. CDR3 length equals 11 residues. From germline, CDR1 is MGHRA and CDR2 YSYEKL. The CDR3 is CASKNTGELFF. In DNA form, the CDR3 reads TGCGCCAGCAAGAACACTGGGGAGCTGTTTTTT.

This sequence joins TRBV4-1 and TRBJ2-1; TRBD1 matches 7 bases. Germline V gene data show CDR1 as MGHRA and CDR2 as YSYEKL. There are 16 residues in the CDR3. The trim removed 1 base at V and 7 bases at J, leaving 10 bases unmatched. CDR3 amino acids: CASSQARTGLSNEQFF. The CDR3 nucleotides read TGCGCCAGCAGCCAAGCGCGGACAGGCTTATCTAATGAGCAGTTCTTC.

The V and J genes are TRBV19 and TRBJ2-5, with 7 bases aligning to TRBD1. The CDR3 is 14 amino acids. V dropped 8 bases and J dropped 0; count of bases not matched to a gene: 6. Per the germline V gene, CDR1 is LNHDA and CDR2 is SQIVND (reference sequence). CDR3 nucleotides: TGTGCCAGTGCCGGGACAGACTACCAAGAGACCCAGTACTTC. Protein product: CASAGTDYQETQYF.

This clone showed up just once. The chain carries TRBV6-4 and TRBJ2-7, with 7 bases identical to TRBD2. Germline assignment: CDR1 MRHNA and CDR2 SNTAGT. The CDR3 length is 15 residues. With 5 bases clipped from V and 0 bases from J, the junction kept 7 bases outside the gene matches. Written as DNA, the CDR3 is TGTGCCAGCAGTCGGGTTGCGGGAGACTCCTACGAGCAGTACTTC. Protein product: CASSRVAGDSYEQYF.